Listed below are T cell receptor beta chains from one sample, sequenced in a study of blood T cell repertoires in COVID-19. The data were produced by immunoSEQ multiplex PCR, yet TCRdb's version contains in-frame clones alone and is incomplete. The sample has 300,000 to 400,000 clones, about 91% seen once. The sequenced sample consisted of peripheral blood. Receptor source: a woman in her thirties with COVID-19, enrolled during active disease. CDR3s include the opening cysteine and the closing phenylalanine or tryptophan. The D gene is left open where the match is weak.

TRBJ2-5,.,TRBV11-3,CASSFRGETQYF,TGTGCCAGCAGCTTCAGGGGCGAGACCCAGTACTTC
TRBJ1-1,.,TRBV7-3,CASSLGGLAEAFF,TGTGCCAGCAGCCTCGGGGGGCTGGCTGAAGCTTTCTTT
TRBJ2-2,TRBD2,TRBV28,CASSLRGYVAGELFF,TGTGCCAGCAGTCTGCGGGGGTACGTCGCCGGGGAGCTGTTTTTT
TRBJ1-1,.,TRBV28,CASSFSRAEAFF,TGTGCCAGCAGTTTCTCCAGGGCTGAAGCTTTCTTT
TRBJ2-3,.,TRBV6-5,CASSYPPTQYF,TGTGCCAGCAGTTACCCCCCAACGCAGTATTTT
TRBJ2-1,TRBD2,TRBV4-1,CASSQLGLAGGRREQFF,TGCGCCAGCAGCCAATTGGGACTAGCGGGGGGGCGCCGAGAGCAGTTCTTC
TRBJ2-3,.,TRBV21-1,CASSPRASGDKTSTDTQYF,TGTGCCAGCAGCCCCCGGGCTAGCGGGGATAAAACTAGCACAGATACGCAGTATTTT
TRBJ2-2,TRBD2,TRBV7-9,CASSLSGAGELFF,TGTGCCAGCAGCTTAAGCGGGGCCGGGGAGCTGTTTTTT
TRBJ2-6,TRBD2,TRBV11-2,CASSRGGILRGKPNVLTF,TGTGCCAGCAGCCGGGGGGGGATCCTCCGGGGCAAGCCCAACGTCCTGACTTTC
TRBJ2-3,.,TRBV5-4,CASSSYYLASTQYF,TGTGCCAGCAGCTCCTACTACCTAGCGAGTACGCAGTATTTT
TRBJ1-2,TRBD1,TRBV18,CASSPGEGARYGYTF,TGTGCCAGCTCACCAGGAGAGGGGGCTAGGTATGGCTACACCTTC
TRBJ1-5,.,TRBV7-6,CASSPDQGQPQHF,TGTGCCAGCAGCCCCGATCAGGGGCAGCCCCAGCATTTT
TRBJ1-1,.,TRBV5-6,CASSRPPGNTEAFF,TGTGCCAGCAGCCGCCCCCCAGGGAACACTGAAGCTTTCTTT
TRBJ2-7,TRBD2,TRBV10-3,CAIRPGEGDEQYF,TGTGCCATCCGCCCCGGGGAGGGAGACGAGCAGTACTTC
TRBJ1-6,.,TRBV11-2,CASSLERSPLHF,TGTGCCAGCAGCTTAGAGCGTTCACCCCTCCACTTT
TRBJ2-3,TRBD2,TRBV5-3,CARSLWLAGNYTDTQYF,TGTGCCAGAAGCTTGTGGTTAGCGGGGAATTACACAGATACGCAGTATTTT